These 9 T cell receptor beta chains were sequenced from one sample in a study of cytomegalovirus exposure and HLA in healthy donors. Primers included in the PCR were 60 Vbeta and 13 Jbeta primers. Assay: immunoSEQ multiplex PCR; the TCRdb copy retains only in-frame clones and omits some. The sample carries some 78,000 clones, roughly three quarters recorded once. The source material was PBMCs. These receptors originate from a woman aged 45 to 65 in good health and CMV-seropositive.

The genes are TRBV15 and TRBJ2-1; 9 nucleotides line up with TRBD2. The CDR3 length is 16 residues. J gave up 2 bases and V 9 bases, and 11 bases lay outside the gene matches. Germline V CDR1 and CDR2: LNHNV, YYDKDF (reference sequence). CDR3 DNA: TGTGCCACGTCGTTAGCGCGGGAGGGCCCCTACAATGAGCAGTTCTTC. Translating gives CATSLAREGPYNEQFF.

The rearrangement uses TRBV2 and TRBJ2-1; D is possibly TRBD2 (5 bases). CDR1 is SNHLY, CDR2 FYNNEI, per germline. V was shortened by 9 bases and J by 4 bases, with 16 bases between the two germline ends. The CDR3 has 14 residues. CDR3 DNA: TGTGCCAGTAGACTCGGGAATCTATACAATGAGCAGTTCTTC. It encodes CASRLGNLYNEQFF.

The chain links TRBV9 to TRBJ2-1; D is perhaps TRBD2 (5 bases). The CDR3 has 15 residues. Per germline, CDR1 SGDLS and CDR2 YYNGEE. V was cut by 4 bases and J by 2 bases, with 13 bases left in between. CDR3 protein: CASSPLGGTYNEQFF. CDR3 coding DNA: TGTGCCAGCAGCCCCCTCGGAGGAACCTACAATGAGCAGTTCTTC.

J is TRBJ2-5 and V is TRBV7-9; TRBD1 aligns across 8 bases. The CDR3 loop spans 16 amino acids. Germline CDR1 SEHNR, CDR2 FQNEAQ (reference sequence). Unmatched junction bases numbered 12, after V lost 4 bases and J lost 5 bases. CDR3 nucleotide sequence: TGTGCCAGCAGCTGGACTGGTACAGGGGGGAGCGAGACCCAGTACTTC. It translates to CASSWTGTGGSETQYF.

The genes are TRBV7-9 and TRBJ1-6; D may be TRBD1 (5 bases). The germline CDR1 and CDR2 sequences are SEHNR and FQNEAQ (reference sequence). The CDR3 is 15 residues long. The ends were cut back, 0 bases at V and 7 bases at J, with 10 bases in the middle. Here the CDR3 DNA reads TGTGCCAGCAGCTTAGCGCGGGGGGGGAATTCACCCCTCCACTTT. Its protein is CASSLARGGNSPLHF.

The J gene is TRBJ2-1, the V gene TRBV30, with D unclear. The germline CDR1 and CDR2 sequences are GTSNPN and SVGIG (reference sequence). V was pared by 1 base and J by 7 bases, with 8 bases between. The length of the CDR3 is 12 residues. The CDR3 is CAWSGSRNEQFF. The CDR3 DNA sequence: TGTGCCTGGAGTGGATCACGGAATGAGCAGTTCTTC.

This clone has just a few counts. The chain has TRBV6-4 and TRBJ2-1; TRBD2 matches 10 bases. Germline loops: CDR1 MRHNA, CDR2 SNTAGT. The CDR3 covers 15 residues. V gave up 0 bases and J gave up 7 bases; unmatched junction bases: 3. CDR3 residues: CASSDSSSGGNEQFF. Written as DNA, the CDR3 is TGTGCCAGCAGTGACTCGAGTAGCGGGGGGAATGAGCAGTTCTTC.

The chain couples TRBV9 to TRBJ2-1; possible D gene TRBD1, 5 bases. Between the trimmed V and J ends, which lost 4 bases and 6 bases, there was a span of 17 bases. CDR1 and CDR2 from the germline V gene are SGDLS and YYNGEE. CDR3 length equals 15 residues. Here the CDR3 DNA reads TGTGCCAGCAGCACCCGACAGACCGCAGGCAATGAGCAGTTCTTC. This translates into CASSTRQTAGNEQFF.

Written as DNA, the CDR3 is TGTGCCAGCAGTTTTTGGACAGATGAAAAACTGTTTTTT. Translation: CASSFWTDEKLFF. The V gene is TRBV6-6, the J gene TRBJ1-4; D perhaps matches TRBD1 (6 bases). CDR3 length: 13 amino acids. Trimming left V 4 bases short and J 6 bases short, with 9 bases between. Germline loops: CDR1 MNHNY, CDR2 SVGAGI (reference sequence).